What follows describes a single T cell receptor beta chain. What it binds is not known. This record belongs to a study of CD8 T cells in ankylosing spondylitis. Study observations and caveats: It was reported that disease-linked clones were significantly enriched in matched ankylosing spondylitis synovial fluid. A TCR beta motif of about eight highly homologous variants appeared characteristic of ankylosing spondylitis blood. Reactive arthritis synovial fluid and blood previously showed some of these motif variants.

TCRdb reprocessed the 5' RACE reads via MiXCR and lists one record per CDR3 protein. Of 80,000 to 100,000 distinct CDR3 sequences detected, just under 9% appear once; the ten largest clones hold roughly 4.6%. CDR3 length: 14 amino acids. V was clipped by 2 bases and J by 5 bases, with 12 bases between them. Germline CDR1 is KGHSH and CDR2 is LQKENI. Sequencing input: blood, either unsorted or a sorted T cell fraction (not recorded which). The V gene is TRBV18, the J gene TRBJ1-2, with no clear D. The sequence came from a male donor with ankylosing spondylitis or in good health (not recorded which). The CDR3 loop reads CASSPSQDEYGYTF. CDR3 in DNA: TGTGCCAGCTCACCATCGCAGGATGAGTATGGCTACACCTTC.